This paragraph reports one T cell receptor beta chain. Its target is unknown. TCRdb independently ran MiXCR on the reads; one entry per CDR3 protein. Of 50,000 or so distinct CDR3 sequences in the sample, roughly 20% were seen once. The data originate from a study of T cell repertoires in cytomegalovirus infection. Overall study results and limits: In two of eight donors, the top clonotype was HLA-C-restricted CMV-specific.

The germline V and J ends were trimmed by 8 bases and 3 bases, with 14 bases remaining between them. Germline values: CDR1 MNHEY, CDR2 SVGEGT. The CDR3 totals 14 residues. The material sequenced was CD8+ T cells from cultured PBMCs, taken from culture after CMV antigen stimulation. V is TRBV6-2 or TRBV6-3 and J is TRBJ1-5, with D possibly matching TRBD1 (6 bases). This sequence originates from a human donor in good health (CMV status not recorded). Some clones in this sample may be carry-over from other donors' samples. The CDR3 DNA sequence: TGTGCCAGCTGCGGAGGGGGAATCAATCAGCCCCAGCATTTT. This translates into CASCGGGINQPQHF.